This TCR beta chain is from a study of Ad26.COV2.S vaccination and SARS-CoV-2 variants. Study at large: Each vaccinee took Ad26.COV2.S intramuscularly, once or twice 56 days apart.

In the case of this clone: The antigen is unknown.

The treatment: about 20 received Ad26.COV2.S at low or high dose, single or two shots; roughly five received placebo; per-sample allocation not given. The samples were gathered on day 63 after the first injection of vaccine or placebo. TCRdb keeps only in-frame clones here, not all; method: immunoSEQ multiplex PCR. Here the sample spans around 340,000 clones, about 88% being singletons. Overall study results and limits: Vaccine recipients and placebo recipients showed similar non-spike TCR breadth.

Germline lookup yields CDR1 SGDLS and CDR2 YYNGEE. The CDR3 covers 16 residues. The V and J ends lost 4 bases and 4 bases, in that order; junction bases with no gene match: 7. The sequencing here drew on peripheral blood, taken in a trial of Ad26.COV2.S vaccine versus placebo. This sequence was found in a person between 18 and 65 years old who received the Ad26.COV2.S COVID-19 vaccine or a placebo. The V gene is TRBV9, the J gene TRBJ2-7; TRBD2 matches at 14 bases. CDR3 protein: CASSKTSGRALYEQYF. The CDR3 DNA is TGTGCCAGCAGCAAGACTAGCGGGAGGGCCCTATACGAGCAGTACTTC.